Listed here are 26 T cell receptor beta chains from one sample, sequenced in a study of cytomegalovirus exposure and HLA in healthy donors. In the PCR, 60 Vbeta and 13 Jbeta primers were used. Produced via immunoSEQ multiplex PCR; TCRdb's table is partial and in-frame only. The sample includes some 130,000 clones. Sample: PBMCs. These receptors originate from a woman aged 40 to 50 in good health and CMV-seronegative.

This sequence joins TRBV7-3 and TRBJ2-3, with D possibly being TRBD1 (5 bases). Trimming removed 4 bases at V and 3 bases at J, with 11 bases between. Germline V gene lookup returns CDR1 SGHTA and CDR2 FQGTGA. The CDR3 runs to 14 residues. The CDR3 DNA sequence: TGTGCCAGCAGCTCCTCAGGGAAGACAGATACGCAGTATTTT. Translation: CASSSSGKTDTQYF.

This chain uses TRBV10-3 with TRBJ1-1; D call uncertain. CDR1 is ENHRY, CDR2 SYGVKD, per germline. The V end lost 6 bases, the J end lost 8 bases, and 10 bases lay between the germline ends. This CDR3 region has 11 residues. DNA of the CDR3: TGTGCCATCAGCTCGGGGATCGAAGCTTTCTTT. Its protein is CAISSGIEAFF.

The chain uses TRBV10-1 and TRBJ1-1; D might be TRBD1 (5 bases). This CDR3 region has 15 residues. Germline V CDR1 and CDR2: WNHNN, SYGVQD (reference sequence). Trimming pared 6 bases from V and 0 bases from J, leaving 14 bases between. In DNA form, the CDR3 reads TGCGCCAGCAGCCCTGGACACCACATGAACACTGAAGCTTTCTTT. Amino acids: CASSPGHHMNTEAFF.

This chain joins TRBV7-9 and TRBJ2-3; 11 bases line up with TRBD2. V gave up 1 base and J gave up 6 bases; unmatched junction bases: 6. Germline loops: CDR1 SEHNR, CDR2 FQNEAQ (reference sequence). CDR3 length: 16 amino acids. The CDR3 region has the DNA TGTGCCAGCAGCTTAGACACTAGCGGGAGCCGGGATACGCAGTATTTT. It encodes CASSLDTSGSRDTQYF.

As concerns this clone: The same CDR3 also results from other DNA sequences found in this sample. The chain joins TRBV7-2 to TRBJ1-5; no reliable D call. Trimming took off 1 base at V and 4 bases at J, with 5 bases between the two ends. The CDR3 has 13 amino acids. Germline CDR1 and CDR2: SGHTA and FQGNSA. CDR3 coding DNA: TGTGCCAGCAGCTTAGGGCAGAATCAGCCCCAGCATTTT. It codes for CASSLGQNQPQHF.

CDR3 coding DNA: TGTGCCAGCAAGGGGGGGACCTACGAGCAGTACTTC. Its translation: CASKGGTYEQYF. The chain recombines TRBV2 with TRBJ2-7; perhaps TRBD2 as D (7 bases). Germline assignment: CDR1 SNHLY and CDR2 FYNNEI. This CDR3 comprises 12 residues. The germline V and J ends were trimmed by 7 bases and 2 bases, with 9 bases remaining between them.

The chain employs TRBV6-1 and TRBJ1-1, with D perhaps matching TRBD1 (5 bases). The CDR3 is 14 amino acids. The V and J ends lost 8 bases and 6 bases respectively, with 19 bases between them. Germline lookup yields CDR1 MNHNS and CDR2 SASEGT. In nucleotides, the CDR3 is TGTGCCAGCCGCGCAGGGCGAAAGGGCCCTGAAGCTTTCTTT. As protein: CASRAGRKGPEAFF.

V usage is TRBV11-2 and J usage is TRBJ1-1; no definite D call. The CDR3 runs 15 residues. Germline lookup yields CDR1 SGHAT and CDR2 FQNNGV. V lost 1 base and J lost 1, with 10 bases in between. The CDR3: CASSLVHQANTEAFF. The CDR3, as DNA: TGTGCCAGCAGCTTAGTGCACCAGGCGAACACTGAAGCTTTCTTT.

This chain links TRBV5-1 with TRBJ2-7, with 7 bases identical to TRBD2. This CDR3 has 14 amino acids. The ends lost 4 bases at V and 4 bases at J; junction bases unmatched: 8. CDR1 SGHRS and CDR2 YFSETQ come from the germline V gene. CDR3 nucleotide sequence: TGCGCCAGCAGCCCGGGGGGAGCAGAGTACGAGCAGTACGTC. This gives the protein CASSPGGAEYEQYV.

The chain combines TRBV7-2 with TRBJ1-2, with D possibly TRBD1 on 6 matching bases. CDR3 length equals 14 residues. V shed 5 bases and J shed 3 bases, with 13 bases lying between them. Germline V gene lookup returns CDR1 SGHTA and CDR2 FQGNSA. CDR3 DNA sequence: TGTGCCAGCAGCACCCTGACAGGCGACTATGGCTACACCTTC. Its protein is CASSTLTGDYGYTF.

V gene TRBV7-7 combines with J gene TRBJ2-2, with D possibly TRBD2 on 6 matching bases. This CDR3 spans 14 amino acids. Germline V lookup: CDR1 SSHAT, CDR2 FNYEAQ (reference sequence). CDR3: CASRDMEGTGELFF. As DNA, the CDR3 is TGTGCTAGCCGCGACATGGAGGGCACCGGGGAGCTGTTTTTT.

The chain joins TRBV28 to TRBJ1-5; D not resolved. V was shortened by 3 bases and J by 6 bases, with 15 bases between the two germline ends. CDR1 is MDHEN and CDR2 is SYDVKM in the germline V gene. The CDR3 consists of 15 residues. In DNA form, the CDR3 reads TGTGCCAGCAGTTTTATCCCCTTTGAGGGTCAGCCCCAGCATTTT. It codes for CASSFIPFEGQPQHF.

This rearrangement joins TRBV5-1 to TRBJ2-5; 10 nucleotides line up with TRBD2. The CDR3 loop spans 17 amino acids. J was trimmed by 0 bases and V by 3 bases; bases with no gene match: 8. Germline CDR1 reads SGHRS; CDR2 reads YFSETQ. CDR3 protein: CASSSGLAQTHQETQYF. As DNA, the CDR3 is TGCGCCAGCAGCTCGGGACTAGCGCAAACCCACCAAGAGACCCAGTACTTC.

The genes are TRBV5-6 and TRBJ2-7, with a weak D call TRBD2 (6 bases). The germline V gene has CDR1 SGHDT and CDR2 YYEEEE. CDR3 size: 14 residues. V dropped 4 bases and J dropped 0 bases, with 11 bases sitting between them. The CDR3 nucleotides are TGTGCCAGCAGCCCTTACGGGGGCTCCTACGAGCAGTACTTC. Translation: CASSPYGGSYEQYF.

This chain uses TRBV7-3 with TRBJ1-1; a weak D match, TRBD1 (5 bases). The V end was cut by 5 bases, the J end by 0 bases, with 13 bases between. Germline V gene lookup returns CDR1 SGHTA and CDR2 FQGTGA. The CDR3 covers 15 residues. The DNA for the CDR3 is TGTGCCAGCAGCCCTGGAAGGGGTTTGAACACTGAAGCTTTCTTT. The encoded protein is CASSPGRGLNTEAFF.

The chain carries TRBV11-2 and TRBJ1-1; TRBD1 agrees at 8 bases. Germline trimming cut 1 base from V and 4 bases from J; bases unmatched to any gene: 2. The CDR3 covers 14 residues. Germline V gene lookup returns CDR1 SGHAT and CDR2 FQNNGV. Written as DNA, the CDR3 is TGTGCCAGCAGCTTAGGCCAGGGGGCCACTGAAGCTTTCTTT. It specifies CASSLGQGATEAFF.

The V call is TRBV5-1, the J call TRBJ2-1; 14 bases are shared with TRBD2. The CDR3 covers 17 residues. The J segment lost 5 bases and the V segment lost 2 bases, leaving 6 bases of the junction unmatched. The germline CDR1 and CDR2 sequences are SGHRS and YFSETQ. CDR3 protein: CASSLGLAGGGHNEQFF. CDR3 nucleotide sequence: TGCGCCAGCAGCTTAGGACTAGCGGGGGGCGGCCACAATGAGCAGTTCTTC.

The chain couples TRBV6-5 to TRBJ1-1; TRBD1 agrees at 7 bases. Per the germline V gene, CDR1 is MNHEY and CDR2 is SVGAGI. The CDR3 contains 14 residues. The V and J ends lost 2 bases and 7 bases, in that order; junction bases with no gene match: 7. The CDR3 region has the DNA TGTGCCAGCAGTTACAGACAGGGTCTTGGTGAAGCTTTCTTT. Translation gives CASSYRQGLGEAFF.

The chain carries TRBV19 and TRBJ1-1; the D gene is possibly TRBD1 (5 bases). CDR1 and CDR2 (germline): LNHDA, SQIVND (reference sequence). Trimming left V 3 bases short and J 4 bases short, with 15 bases between. There are 15 residues in the CDR3. This CDR3 reads CASSIRAEGSTEAFF. As DNA, the CDR3 is TGTGCCAGTAGTATTAGAGCGGAGGGGAGCACTGAAGCTTTCTTT.

This rearrangement joins TRBV7-3 to TRBJ2-7; TRBD2 agrees at 7 bases. With 4 bases clipped from V and 4 bases from J, the junction kept 7 bases outside the gene matches. The CDR3 consists of 14 residues. CDR1 is SGHTA, CDR2 FQGTGA, per germline. The CDR3 DNA is TGTGCCAGCAGCTACCAGGGAGGGGAATACGAGCAGTACTTC. Amino acid sequence: CASSYQGGEYEQYF.

V and J are TRBV15 and TRBJ2-6; D is possibly TRBD2 (6 bases). Germline V gene sequence: CDR1 LNHNV, CDR2 YYDKDF (reference sequence). CDR3 size: 15 residues. Trimming took off 4 bases at V and 2 bases at J, with 9 bases between the two ends. The CDR3 loop reads CATSIRGAGANVLTF. The DNA for the CDR3 is TGTGCCACCAGCATCCGCGGGGCTGGGGCCAACGTCCTGACTTTC.

The rearrangement uses TRBV7-3 and TRBJ2-5; TRBD2 is a possible D gene (8 bases). V was shortened by 6 bases and J by 8 bases, with 19 bases between the two germline ends. CDR3 length equals 14 residues. Germline V gene lookup returns CDR1 SGHTA and CDR2 FQGTGA. CDR3 nucleotides: TGTGCCAGCAGTCTCACGGGGGGGGACAGAACCCAGTACTTC. Protein product: CASSLTGGDRTQYF.

The chain joins TRBV7-9 to TRBJ1-2; no firm D call. The CDR3 consists of 13 residues. The germline gives CDR1 SEHNR, CDR2 FQNEAQ (reference sequence). V was trimmed by 7 bases and J by 7 bases, leaving 16 bases between them. The DNA of the CDR3 is TGTGCCAGCACCGCTGACGCCAGGTCTGGCTACACCTTC. Translation gives CASTADARSGYTF.

The rearrangement uses TRBV7-8 and TRBJ2-6; 7 bases agree with TRBD1. CDR1 is SGHVS, CDR2 FQNEAQ, per germline. The CDR3 runs to 16 residues. V lost 5 bases to trimming and J lost 3 bases; unmatched junction nucleotides: 7. Here the CDR3 reads CASSVDRARGANVLTF. CDR3 DNA sequence: TGTGCCAGCAGCGTCGACAGGGCTCGTGGGGCCAACGTCCTGACTTTC.

This sequence joins TRBV18 and TRBJ1-1; tentatively, D is TRBD1 (5 bases). The ends were cut back, 4 bases at V and 7 bases at J, with 13 bases in the middle. The CDR3 covers 13 residues. Germline lookup yields CDR1 KGHSH and CDR2 LQKENI. The CDR3 is CASSLQERLEAFF. CDR3 bases: TGTGCCAGCTCACTACAGGAGAGGCTTGAAGCTTTCTTT.

V and J are TRBV7-2 and TRBJ1-1, with 8 positions matching TRBD1. The CDR3 consists of 14 residues. The germline V gene encodes CDR1 SGHTA and CDR2 FQGNSA. Losses at the gene ends were 2 bases for V and 4 bases for J; bases not matched to a gene: 3. This chain's CDR3 is CASSLRTGLTEAFF. The CDR3 DNA sequence: TGTGCCAGCAGCTTAAGGACAGGGCTCACTGAAGCTTTCTTT.